These 10 T cell receptor beta chains came from one sample sequenced in a study of T-cell reconstitution after alpha-beta-depleted transplantation in children. Preparation of the TCRbeta library was carried out with unique molecular identifiers. TCRdb re-derived calls from the PCR reads in MiXCR, one entry per CDR3 protein. The sample gives hundreds of thousands of distinct CDR3 sequences, about 10% of which show up once; 2% to 2.5% is in the top ten. The source material was PBMCs, sampled before TCRalphabeta/CD19-depleted stem cell transplant. Receptors were obtained from a child aged 2-15 years with inherited bone marrow failure, due to receive a stem cell transplant.

This clonotype has at least ten counts. V is TRBV29-1 and J is TRBJ2-3; D is perhaps TRBD1 (6 bases). Germline V gene data show CDR1 as SQVTM and CDR2 as ANQGSEA. This CDR3 spans 14 amino acids. Trimming left V 5 bases short and J 3 bases short, with 15 bases between. CDR3 region: CSVRTTGSTDTQYF. CDR3 nucleotides: TGCAGCGTTCGGACGACAGGCTCTACAGATACGCAGTATTTT.

This clonotype was found many times. The rearrangement links TRBV18 to TRBJ2-1, with 10 bases matching TRBD2. Germline assignment: CDR1 KGHSH and CDR2 LQKENI. V lost 3 bases and J lost 9; bases outside the gene matches: 2. The CDR3 is made up of 13 amino acids. CDR3 sequence reads: CASSPSGRPEQFF. CDR3 sequence (DNA): TGTGCCAGCTCACCTAGCGGGAGGCCTGAGCAGTTCTTC.

This clonotype came up many times. The chain couples TRBV12-3 or TRBV12-4 to TRBJ1-4; 9 bases agree with TRBD1. The V segment lost 6 bases and the J segment 2 bases; nucleotides outside the gene matches: 4. The CDR3 contains 15 residues. CDR3 amino acids: CASRRTGVTNEKLFF. The CDR3 DNA follows: TGTGCCAGCAGGAGGACAGGGGTTACTAATGAAAAACTGTTTTTT.

This clonotype was counted ten times or more. This chain links TRBV27 with TRBJ2-7; D unclear. CDR3 length: 14 residues. With 5 bases removed from V and 2 bases from J, the gap between germline ends came to 13 bases. CDR1 is MNHEY and CDR2 is SMNVEV in the germline V gene (reference sequence). The CDR3: CASSASGQTYEQYF. CDR3 bases: TGTGCCAGCAGTGCCTCGGGTCAAACCTACGAGCAGTACTTC.

This clonotype showed up many times. The CDR3 reads CASSLGKAGGGYEQFF. As DNA, the CDR3 is TGTGCCAGCAGCTTGGGGAAAGCGGGAGGAGGGTATGAGCAGTTCTTC. The chain couples TRBV7-2 to TRBJ2-1; 9 bases are shared with TRBD2. V trimming: 3 bases; J trimming: 8 bases; junction bases outside the gene matches: 11. Germline CDR1 is SGHTA and CDR2 is FQGNSA. This CDR3 is built from 16 residues.

This clonotype was picked up many times. This chain joins TRBV6-1 and TRBJ1-4, with TRBD1 matching over 7 bases. Germline values: CDR1 MNHNS, CDR2 SASEGT. The CDR3 consists of 14 residues. The V segment lost 1 base and the J segment 8 bases; nucleotides outside the gene matches: 4. CDR3 region: CASSEDRGREKLFF. The CDR3 DNA reads TGTGCCAGCAGTGAAGACAGGGGCAGAGAAAAACTGTTTTTT.

This clonotype came up many times. The V call is TRBV28, the J call TRBJ1-5; D unresolved. This CDR3 is 16 amino acids long. Per the germline V gene, CDR1 is MDHEN and CDR2 is SYDVKM. V dropped 1 base and J dropped 2 bases, with 12 bases sitting between them. The CDR3 region is CASSLSGLLRNQPQHF. CDR3 coding DNA: TGTGCCAGCAGTTTATCGGGGTTATTGCGCAATCAGCCCCAGCATTTT.

In this sample, this clonotype turned up a few times. V usage is TRBV19 and J usage is TRBJ1-5; tentative D call: TRBD1 (5 bases). V lost 1 base and J lost 1, with 8 bases in between. The CDR3 consists of 15 residues. The germline CDR1 and CDR2 sequences are LNHDA and SQIVND (reference sequence). CDR3 nucleotides: TGTGCCAGTAGTATAGTGTCAGGGAGCAATCAGCCCCAGCATTTT. Its translation is CASSIVSGSNQPQHF.

The chain uses TRBV20-1 and TRBJ2-1, with D hard to call. The germline CDR1 and CDR2 sequences are DFQATT and SNEGSKA (reference sequence). Between the trimmed V and J ends, which lost 2 bases and 5 bases, there was a span of 10 bases. This CDR3 is built from 13 residues. The CDR3 is CSARSEVHNEQFF. DNA for the CDR3: TGCAGTGCTAGATCGGAAGTACACAATGAGCAGTTCTTC.

This clonotype was counted many times. The V gene is TRBV20-1, the J gene TRBJ2-7, with TRBD2 as a possible D gene (7 bases). V was clipped by 1 base and J by 6 bases, with 13 bases between them. Germline V lookup: CDR1 DFQATT, CDR2 SNEGSKA (reference sequence). This CDR3 region has 13 residues. Here the CDR3 reads CSARGGGGPEQYF. CDR3 nucleotides: TGCAGTGCTAGAGGTGGGGGGGGGCCCGAGCAGTACTTC.